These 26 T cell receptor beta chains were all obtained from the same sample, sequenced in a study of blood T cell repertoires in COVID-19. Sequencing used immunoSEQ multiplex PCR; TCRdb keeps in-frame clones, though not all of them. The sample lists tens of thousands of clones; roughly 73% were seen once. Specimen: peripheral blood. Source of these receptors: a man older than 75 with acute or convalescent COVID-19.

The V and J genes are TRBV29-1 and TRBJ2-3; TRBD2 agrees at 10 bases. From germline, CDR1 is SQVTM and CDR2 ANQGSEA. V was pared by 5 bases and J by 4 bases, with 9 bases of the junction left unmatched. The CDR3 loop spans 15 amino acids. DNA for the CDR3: TGCAGCGTTAGGTCAAGGACTAGCGGTCCAGATACGCAGTATTTT. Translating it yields CSVRSRTSGPDTQYF.

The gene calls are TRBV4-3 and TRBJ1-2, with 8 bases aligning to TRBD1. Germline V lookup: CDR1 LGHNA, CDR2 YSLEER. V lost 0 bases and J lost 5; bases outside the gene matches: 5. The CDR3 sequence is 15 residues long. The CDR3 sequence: CASSQDQGARYGYTF. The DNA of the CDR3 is TGCGCCAGCAGCCAAGACCAGGGGGCGCGTTATGGCTACACCTTC.

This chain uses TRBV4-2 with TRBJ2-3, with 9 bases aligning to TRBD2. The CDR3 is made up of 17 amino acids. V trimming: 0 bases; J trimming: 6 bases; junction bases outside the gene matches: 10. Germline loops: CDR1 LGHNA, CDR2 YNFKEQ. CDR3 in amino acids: CASSQDGTSSFGDTQYF. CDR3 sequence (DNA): TGTGCCAGCAGCCAAGATGGGACTAGCAGTTTTGGGGATACGCAGTATTTT.

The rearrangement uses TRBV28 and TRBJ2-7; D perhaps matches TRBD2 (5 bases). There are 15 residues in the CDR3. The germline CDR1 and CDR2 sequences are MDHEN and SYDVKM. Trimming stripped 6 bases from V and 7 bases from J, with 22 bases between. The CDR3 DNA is TGTGCCAGCAGCCCCGTGGACTCAAGGGCATGGGAGCAGTACTTC. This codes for CASSPVDSRAWEQYF.

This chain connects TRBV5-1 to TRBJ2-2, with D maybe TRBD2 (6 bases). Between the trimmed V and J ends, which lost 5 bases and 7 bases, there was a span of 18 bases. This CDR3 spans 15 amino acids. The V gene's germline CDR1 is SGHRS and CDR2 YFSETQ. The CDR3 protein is CASRNGGEESGELFF. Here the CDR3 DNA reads TGCGCCAGCAGGAATGGTGGGGAGGAAAGCGGGGAGCTGTTTTTT.

Here the CDR3 DNA reads TGTGCCAGCAGTTCCCGGACAGGGAGCAGCTATGGCTACACCTTC. As protein: CASSSRTGSSYGYTF. The chain is built from TRBV6-5 and TRBJ1-2; 8 bases line up with TRBD1. CDR1 and CDR2 (germline): MNHEY, SVGAGI. This CDR3 is built from 15 residues. V lost 4 bases and J lost 4; bases outside the gene matches: 8.

The DNA for the CDR3 is TGTGCCTCCCAGGGTCGACGGAAGAATCAGCCCCAGCATTTT. Amino acid sequence: CASQGRRKNQPQHF. V is TRBV19 and J is TRBJ1-5; maybe TRBD1 (5 bases). V lost 11 bases, J lost 4 bases, and 18 bases lay in between. The CDR3 covers 14 residues. Germline loops: CDR1 LNHDA, CDR2 SQIVND (reference sequence).

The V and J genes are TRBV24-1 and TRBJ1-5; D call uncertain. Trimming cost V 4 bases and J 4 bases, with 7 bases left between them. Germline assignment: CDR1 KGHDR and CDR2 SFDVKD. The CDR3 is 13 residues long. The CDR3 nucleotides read TGTGCCACCAGTGACCGCAGGAATCAGCCCCAGCATTTT. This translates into CATSDRRNQPQHF.

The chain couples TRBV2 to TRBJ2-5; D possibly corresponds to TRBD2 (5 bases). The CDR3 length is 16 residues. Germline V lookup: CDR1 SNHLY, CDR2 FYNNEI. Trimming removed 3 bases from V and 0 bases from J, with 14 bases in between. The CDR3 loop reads CASSDDPDYYQETQYF. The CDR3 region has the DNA TGTGCCAGCAGTGATGACCCTGACTACTACCAAGAGACCCAGTACTTC.

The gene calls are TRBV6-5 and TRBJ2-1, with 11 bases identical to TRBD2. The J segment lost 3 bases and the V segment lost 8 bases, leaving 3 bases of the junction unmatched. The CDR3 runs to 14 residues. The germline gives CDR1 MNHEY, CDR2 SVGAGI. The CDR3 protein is CASSGTSGYNEQFF. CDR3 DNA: TGTGCCAGCTCCGGGACTAGCGGCTACAATGAGCAGTTCTTC.

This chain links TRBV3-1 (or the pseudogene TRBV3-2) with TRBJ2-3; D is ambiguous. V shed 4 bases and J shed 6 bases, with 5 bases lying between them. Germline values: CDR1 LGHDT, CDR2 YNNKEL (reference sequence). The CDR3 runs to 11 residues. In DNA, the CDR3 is TGTGCCAGCAGCCTGGAGGATACGCAGTATTTT. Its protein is CASSLEDTQYF.

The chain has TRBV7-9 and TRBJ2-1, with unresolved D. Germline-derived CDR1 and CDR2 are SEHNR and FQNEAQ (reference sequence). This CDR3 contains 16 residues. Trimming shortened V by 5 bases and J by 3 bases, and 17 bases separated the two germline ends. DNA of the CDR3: TGTGCCAGCAGCCCAGAGGTCAGAGCACTCTACAATGAGCAGTTCTTC. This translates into CASSPEVRALYNEQFF.

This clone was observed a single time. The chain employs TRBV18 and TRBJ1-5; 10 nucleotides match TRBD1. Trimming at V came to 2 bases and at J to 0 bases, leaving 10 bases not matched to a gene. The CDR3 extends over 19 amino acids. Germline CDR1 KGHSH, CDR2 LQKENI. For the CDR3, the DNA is TGTGCCAGCTCACCATCCCGTGGGACAGGGGAAAATAGCAATCAGCCCCAGCATTTT. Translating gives CASSPSRGTGENSNQPQHF.

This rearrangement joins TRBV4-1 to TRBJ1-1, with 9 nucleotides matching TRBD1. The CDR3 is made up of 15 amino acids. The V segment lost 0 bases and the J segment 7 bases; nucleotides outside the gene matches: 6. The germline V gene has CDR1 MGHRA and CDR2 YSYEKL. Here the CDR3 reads CASSQDGTGPYEAFF. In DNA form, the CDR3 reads TGCGCCAGCAGCCAAGATGGGACAGGGCCCTATGAAGCTTTCTTT.

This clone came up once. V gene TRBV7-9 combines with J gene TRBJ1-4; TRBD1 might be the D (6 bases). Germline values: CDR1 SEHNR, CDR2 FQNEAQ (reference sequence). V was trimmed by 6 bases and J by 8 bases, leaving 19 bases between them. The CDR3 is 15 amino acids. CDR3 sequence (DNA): TGTGCCAGCAGTACCCCGAGAGGGCAGGGGGAAAAACTGTTTTTT. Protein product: CASSTPRGQGEKLFF.

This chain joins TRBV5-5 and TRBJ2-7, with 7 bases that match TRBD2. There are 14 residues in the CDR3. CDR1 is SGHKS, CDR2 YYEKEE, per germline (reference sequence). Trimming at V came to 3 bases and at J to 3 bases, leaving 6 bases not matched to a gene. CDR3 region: CASSSQRGGYEQYF. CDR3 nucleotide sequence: TGTGCCAGCAGCTCGCAGCGGGGAGGCTACGAGCAGTACTTC.

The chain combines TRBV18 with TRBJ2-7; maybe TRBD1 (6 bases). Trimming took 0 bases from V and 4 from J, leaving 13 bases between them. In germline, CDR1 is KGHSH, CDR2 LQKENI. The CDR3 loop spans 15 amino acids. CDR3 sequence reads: CASSPPLGHHYEQYF. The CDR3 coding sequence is TGTGCCAGCTCACCACCCTTGGGACACCATTACGAGCAGTACTTC.

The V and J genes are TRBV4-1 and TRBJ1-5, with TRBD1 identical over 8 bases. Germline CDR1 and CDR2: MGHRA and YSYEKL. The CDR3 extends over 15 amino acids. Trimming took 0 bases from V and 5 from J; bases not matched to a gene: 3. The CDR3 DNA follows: TGCGCCAGCAGCCAAGAACCGACAGGGGATCAGCCCCAGCATTTT. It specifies CASSQEPTGDQPQHF.

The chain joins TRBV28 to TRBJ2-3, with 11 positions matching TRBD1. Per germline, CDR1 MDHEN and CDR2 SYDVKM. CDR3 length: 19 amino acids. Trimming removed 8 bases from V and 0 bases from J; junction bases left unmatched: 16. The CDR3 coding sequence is TGTGCCAGCGGGCTCATGGCGGGACAGGGGGGTCCCAGCACAGATACGCAGTATTTT. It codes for CASGLMAGQGGPSTDTQYF.

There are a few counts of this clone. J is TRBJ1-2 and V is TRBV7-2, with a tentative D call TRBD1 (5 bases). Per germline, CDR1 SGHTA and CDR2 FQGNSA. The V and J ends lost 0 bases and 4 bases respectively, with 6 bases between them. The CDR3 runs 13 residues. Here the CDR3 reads CASSLADIYGYTF. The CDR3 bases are TGTGCCAGCAGCTTAGCGGACATCTATGGCTACACCTTC.

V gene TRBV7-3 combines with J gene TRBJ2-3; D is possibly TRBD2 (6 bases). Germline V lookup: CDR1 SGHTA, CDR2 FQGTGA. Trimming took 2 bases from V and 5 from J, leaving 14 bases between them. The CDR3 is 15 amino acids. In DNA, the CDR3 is TGTGCCAGCAGCTTAGGGGGGTCCTCCGAAGATACGCAGTATTTT. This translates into CASSLGGSSEDTQYF.

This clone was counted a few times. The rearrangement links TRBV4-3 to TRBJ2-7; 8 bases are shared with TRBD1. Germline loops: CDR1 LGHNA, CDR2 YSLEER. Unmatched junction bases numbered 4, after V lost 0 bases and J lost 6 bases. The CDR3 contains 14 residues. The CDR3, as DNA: TGCGCCAGCAGCCAAGATTCAGGGGGCATCGAGCAGTACTTC. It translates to CASSQDSGGIEQYF.

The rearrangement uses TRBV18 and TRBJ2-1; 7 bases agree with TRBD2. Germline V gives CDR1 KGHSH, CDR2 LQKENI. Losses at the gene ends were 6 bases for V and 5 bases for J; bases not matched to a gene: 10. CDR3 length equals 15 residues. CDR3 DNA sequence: TGTGCCAGCTCCTACACCAGCGGGAAGAACAATGAGCAGTTCTTC. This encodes CASSYTSGKNNEQFF.

CDR3 in amino acids: CASSQGINEKLFF. The CDR3, as DNA: TGTGCCAGCTCACAGGGGATTAATGAAAAACTGTTTTTT. This chain joins TRBV18 and TRBJ1-4; D is perhaps TRBD1 (5 bases). CDR3 length: 13 residues. The germline CDR1 and CDR2 sequences are KGHSH and LQKENI. V was clipped by 4 bases and J by 4 bases, with 7 bases between them. Drawing the rest from reference TRBV18 and TRBJ1-4, the complete variable domain is NAGVMQNPRHLVRRRGQEARLRCSPMKGHSHVYWYRQLPEEGLKFMVYLQKENIIDESGMPKERFSAEFPKEGPSILRIQQVVRGDSAAYFCASSQGINEKLFFGSGTQLSVL.

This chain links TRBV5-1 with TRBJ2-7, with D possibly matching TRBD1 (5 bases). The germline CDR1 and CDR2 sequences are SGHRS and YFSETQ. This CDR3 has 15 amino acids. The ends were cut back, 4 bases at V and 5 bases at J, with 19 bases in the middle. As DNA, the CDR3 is TGCGCCAGCAGCCCGCCGAGCCAGGGTAGGAACGAGCAGTACTTC. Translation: CASSPPSQGRNEQYF.

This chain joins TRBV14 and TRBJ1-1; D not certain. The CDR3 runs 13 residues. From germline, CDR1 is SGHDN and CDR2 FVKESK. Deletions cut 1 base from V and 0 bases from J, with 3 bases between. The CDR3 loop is CASSQAVNTEAFF. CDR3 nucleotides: TGTGCCAGCAGCCAAGCAGTGAACACTGAAGCTTTCTTT.